This TCR beta chain is from a study of beta chain features in type 1 diabetes. Sorting based on CD45RO/CCR7/CD25/CD127/CD95/CD27 separated CD4+ naive, central memory, regulatory and stem cell-like memory cells. This CDR3 region has 15 residues. V trimming: 4 bases; J trimming: 4 bases; junction bases outside the gene matches: 8. The germline CDR1 and CDR2 sequences are MNHNY and SVGAGI (reference sequence). General study findings and limits: A moderate, significant TCRB CDR3 shortening appeared in type 1 diabetes across four CD4+ subsets. Naive, central memory and Treg TCRB repertoires seemed to resemble each other more closely in patients than they did in healthy donors. There were fewer insertions and more deletions at the VDJ junctions of type 1 diabetes patients.

The sequenced template was cDNA made from the entire isolated RNA. Clones were read by immunoSEQ multiplex PCR, and TCRdb kept only the in-frame ones, dropping some. Seen here are 300,000 to 400,000 clones, less than 10% observed once, and the top ten hold less than 0.5%. For this clone: Its antigen is not known.

This chain joins TRBV6-6 and TRBJ2-7; 9 nucleotides match TRBD1. The sequence derives from a woman in her late teens or twenties in good health. Sequenced sample: central memory CD4+ T cells from blood. CDR3 sequence (DNA): TGTGCCAGCAGTTCCATACGGGACAGGGCTTACGAGCAGTACTTC. Its protein product is CASSSIRDRAYEQYF.